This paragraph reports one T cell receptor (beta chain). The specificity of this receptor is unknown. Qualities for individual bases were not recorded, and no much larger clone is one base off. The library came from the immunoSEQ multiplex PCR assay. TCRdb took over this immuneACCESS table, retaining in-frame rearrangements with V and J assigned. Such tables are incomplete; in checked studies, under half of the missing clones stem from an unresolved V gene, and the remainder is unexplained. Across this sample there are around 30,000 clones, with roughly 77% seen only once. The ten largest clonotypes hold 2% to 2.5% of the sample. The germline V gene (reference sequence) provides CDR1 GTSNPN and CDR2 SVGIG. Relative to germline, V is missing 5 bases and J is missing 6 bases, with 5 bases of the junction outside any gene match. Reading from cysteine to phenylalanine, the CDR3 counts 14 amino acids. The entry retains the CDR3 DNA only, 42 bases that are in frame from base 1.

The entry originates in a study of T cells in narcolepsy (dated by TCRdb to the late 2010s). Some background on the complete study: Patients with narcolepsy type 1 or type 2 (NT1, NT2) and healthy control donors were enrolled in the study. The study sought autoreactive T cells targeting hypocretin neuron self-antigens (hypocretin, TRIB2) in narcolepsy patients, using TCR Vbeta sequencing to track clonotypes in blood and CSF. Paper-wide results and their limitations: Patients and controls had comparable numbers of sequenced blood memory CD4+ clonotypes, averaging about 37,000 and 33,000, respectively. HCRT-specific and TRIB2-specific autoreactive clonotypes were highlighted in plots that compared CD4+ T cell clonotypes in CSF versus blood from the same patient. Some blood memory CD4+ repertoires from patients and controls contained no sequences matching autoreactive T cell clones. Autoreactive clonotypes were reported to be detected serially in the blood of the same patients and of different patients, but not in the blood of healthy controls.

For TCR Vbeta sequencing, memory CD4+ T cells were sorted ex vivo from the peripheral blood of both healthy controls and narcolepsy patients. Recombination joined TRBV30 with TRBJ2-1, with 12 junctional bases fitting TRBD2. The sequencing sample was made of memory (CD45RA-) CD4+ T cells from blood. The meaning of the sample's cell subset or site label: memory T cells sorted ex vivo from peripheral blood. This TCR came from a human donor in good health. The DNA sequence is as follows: TGTGCCTGGCTCAGGACTAGCGGGGTCAATGAGCAGTTCTTC. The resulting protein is CAWLRTSGVNEQFF.